This T cell receptor (beta chain) was captured in a study of radiotherapy plus CTLA-4 blockade in lung cancer. In the study overall: Objective responses occurred in around 18% of patients; around 30% had disease control.

Points on this clone: Its antigen is not known.

The protocol was immunoSEQ multiplex PCR, while the TCRdb copy is restricted to in-frame clones and leaves out a portion. Of around 44,000 clones in the sample, 70% to 80% were seen once. Overall study findings and caveats: According to reports, early shifts in blood T cell clones, alongside interferon-beta, forecast response most accurately. An expansion of tumor-derived TCR clones occurred in blood after radiotherapy plus ipilimumab.

The germline gives CDR1 MNHEY, CDR2 SVGAGI. The CDR3 contains 16 residues. With V trimmed by 4 bases and J by 1 base, 7 bases remained unmatched. The chain recombines TRBV6-5 with TRBJ1-3, with 7 positions matching TRBD1. The receptor's source is a human donor with non-small cell lung cancer whose response to radiotherapy plus ipilimumab could not be evaluated. Source: peripheral blood, taken from a patient treated with radiotherapy plus ipilimumab. The DNA of the CDR3 is TGTGCCAGCAGTTCACTCCGACAGGGATCTGGAAACACCATATATTTT. Protein product: CASSSLRQGSGNTIYF.